Following are 10 T cell receptor beta chains from one sample sequenced in a study of blood T cell repertoires in COVID-19. The assay was immunoSEQ multiplex PCR, and TCRdb's table has in-frame clones only and misses some. The table lists 210,000 or so clones, about 90% of them singletons. Specimen: peripheral blood. The receptors here all came from a woman aged 60-75 years with acute or convalescent COVID-19.

This chain connects TRBV7-9 to TRBJ2-2, with unresolved D. The CDR3 has 16 residues. Germline V gives CDR1 SEHNR, CDR2 FQNEAQ (reference sequence). V lost 1 base to trimming and J lost 0 bases, with 9 bases between them. CDR3 region: CASSLVKTANTGELFF. The CDR3 DNA reads as TGTGCCAGCAGCTTAGTAAAGACTGCGAACACCGGGGAGCTGTTTTTT.

The count of this clone is one. The chain joins TRBV19 to TRBJ2-5, with D perhaps TRBD2 (5 bases). CDR1 and CDR2 from the germline V gene are LNHDA and SQIVND (reference sequence). V was cut by 10 bases and J by 4 bases, with 16 bases left in between. The CDR3 has 13 amino acids. The CDR3 is CATSWTRAETQYF. The CDR3 nucleotides are TGTGCCACCTCTTGGACTCGGGCAGAGACCCAGTACTTC. The entire variable domain, with the rest obtained from reference TRBV19 and TRBJ2-5, is as follows: DGGITQSPKYLFRKEGQNVTLSCEQNLNHDAMYWYRQDPGQGLRLIYYSQIVNDFQKGDIAEGYSVSREKKESFPLTVTSAQKNPTAFYLCATSWTRAETQYFGPGTRLLVL.

The chain recombines TRBV7-9 with TRBJ1-1; D possibly corresponds to TRBD1 (5 bases). Germline CDR1 SEHNR, CDR2 FQNEAQ (reference sequence). Trimming took 8 bases from V and 5 from J, leaving 27 bases between them. The CDR3 covers 17 residues. The CDR3 DNA reads as TGTGCCAGCGAAACCAGTCGATTGGAGGGGAGGTATACTGAAGCTTTCTTT. It yields the protein CASETSRLEGRYTEAFF.

The CDR3 loop is CSVGVAGDKVEQYF. DNA of the CDR3: TGCAGCGTTGGGGTGGCGGGGGACAAAGTAGAGCAGTACTTC. V and J are TRBV29-1 and TRBJ2-7, with D perhaps matching TRBD2 (7 bases). The CDR3 has 14 residues. Germline CDR1 is SQVTM and CDR2 is ANQGSEA. Trimming stripped 4 bases from V and 7 bases from J, with 20 bases between.

The chain carries TRBV5-1 and TRBJ2-5, with D tentatively TRBD1 (6 bases). Per germline, CDR1 SGHRS and CDR2 YFSETQ. The CDR3 is made up of 16 amino acids. The germline V and J ends were trimmed by 2 bases and 6 bases, with 20 bases remaining between them. The CDR3 bases are TGCGCCAGCAGCTTACAGGGTGGTGCGGGTCGGCAGACCCAGTACTTC. Translation: CASSLQGGAGRQTQYF.

The chain has TRBV7-8 and TRBJ2-5, with TRBD1 matching over 9 bases. CDR1 and CDR2 from the germline V gene are SGHVS and FQNEAQ. This CDR3 is 13 amino acids long. V trimming: 6 bases; J trimming: 4 bases; junction bases outside the gene matches: 3. The CDR3 is CASSWDRVETQYF. DNA for the CDR3: TGTGCCAGCAGTTGGGACAGGGTAGAGACCCAGTACTTC.

The V call is TRBV18, the J call TRBJ2-2; 11 nucleotides align to TRBD1. The germline gives CDR1 KGHSH, CDR2 LQKENI. Trimming at V came to 2 bases and at J to 5 bases, leaving 4 bases not matched to a gene. The CDR3 spans 16 residues. The DNA for the CDR3 is TGTGCCAGCTCACCAAACGGACAGGGGGCAACCGGGGAGCTGTTTTTT. It codes for CASSPNGQGATGELFF.

V usage is TRBV11-2 and J usage is TRBJ2-3; 7 nucleotides match TRBD1. Trimming took 1 base from V and 2 from J; bases not matched to a gene: 6. This CDR3 has 16 amino acids. Per germline, CDR1 SGHAT and CDR2 FQNNGV. The CDR3 coding sequence is TGTGCCAGCAGCTTAGTGGGGGACAGCTTCACAGATACGCAGTATTTT. It encodes CASSLVGDSFTDTQYF. Drawing the rest from reference TRBV11-2 and TRBJ2-3, the complete variable domain is EAGVAQSPRYKIIEKRQSVAFWCNPISGHATLYWYQQILGQGPKLLIQFQNNGVVDDSQLPKDRFSAERLKGVDSTLKIQPAKLEDSAVYLCASSLVGDSFTDTQYFGPGTRLTVL.

The chain recombines TRBV2 with TRBJ1-5; D perhaps matches TRBD1 (6 bases). With 10 bases removed from V and 5 bases from J, the gap between germline ends came to 18 bases. The CDR3 runs 14 residues. Germline CDR1 SNHLY, CDR2 FYNNEI. CDR3 amino acids: CATSGGGPDQPQHF. The DNA of the CDR3 is TGTGCCACCTCTGGGGGGGGGCCCGATCAGCCCCAGCATTTT.

This clone has only one observation. V usage is TRBV18 and J usage is TRBJ2-3; D may be TRBD2 (6 bases). Trimming pared 2 bases from V and 4 bases from J, leaving 13 bases between. CDR3 length: 15 amino acids. Germline CDR1 KGHSH, CDR2 LQKENI. The CDR3 region is CASSPFGGRSDTQYF. The CDR3 DNA follows: TGTGCCAGCTCACCATTTGGGGGGAGGTCAGATACGCAGTATTTT. Looking up the rest from reference TRBV18 and TRBJ2-3 gives the full variable domain: NAGVMQNPRHLVRRRGQEARLRCSPMKGHSHVYWYRQLPEEGLKFMVYLQKENIIDESGMPKERFSAEFPKEGPSILRIQQVVRGDSAAYFCASSPFGGRSDTQYFGPGTRLTVL.